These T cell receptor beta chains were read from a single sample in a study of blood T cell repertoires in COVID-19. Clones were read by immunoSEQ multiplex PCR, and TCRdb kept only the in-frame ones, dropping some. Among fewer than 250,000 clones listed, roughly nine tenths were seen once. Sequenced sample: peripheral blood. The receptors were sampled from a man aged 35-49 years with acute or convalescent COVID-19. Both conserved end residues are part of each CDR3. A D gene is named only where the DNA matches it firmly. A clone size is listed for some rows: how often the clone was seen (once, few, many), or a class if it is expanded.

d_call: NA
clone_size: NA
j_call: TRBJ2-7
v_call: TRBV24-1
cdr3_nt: TGTGCCACCAGTGATAGCGGCGCCTACGAGCAGTACTTC
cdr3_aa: CATSDSGAYEQYF

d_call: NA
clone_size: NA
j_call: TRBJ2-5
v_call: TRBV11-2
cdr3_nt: TGTGCCAGCAGCTCCGCGGGGTCCCCCCAAGAGACCCAGTACTTC
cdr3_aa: CASSSAGSPQETQYF

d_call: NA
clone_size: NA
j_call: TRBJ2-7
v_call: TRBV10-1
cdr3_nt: TGCGCCAGCAGTAACGAGGCCTACGAGCAGTACTTC
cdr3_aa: CASSNEAYEQYF

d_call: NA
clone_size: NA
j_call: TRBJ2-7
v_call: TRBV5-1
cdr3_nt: TGCGCCAGCAGCTTGGGGGACATGTTCTACGAGCAGTACTTC
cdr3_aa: CASSLGDMFYEQYF

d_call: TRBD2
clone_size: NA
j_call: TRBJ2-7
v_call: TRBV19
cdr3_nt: TGTGCCAGTAGTACCAAACTCGGACTAGCGGGAGATCACGAGCAGTACTTC
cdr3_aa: CASSTKLGLAGDHEQYF

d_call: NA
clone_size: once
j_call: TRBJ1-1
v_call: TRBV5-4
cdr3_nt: TGTGCCAGCAGCTTGGTAGTGGACACTGAAGCTTTCTTT
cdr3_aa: CASSLVVDTEAFF

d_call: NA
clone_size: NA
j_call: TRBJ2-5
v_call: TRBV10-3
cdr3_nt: TGTGCCATCAGTGAAGGTCCAGGGAACCAAGAGACCCAGTACTTC
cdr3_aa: CAISEGPGNQETQYF

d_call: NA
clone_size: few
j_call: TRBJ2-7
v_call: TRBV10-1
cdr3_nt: TGCGCCAGCAGTGCTTATCAAAGCGGGGAGCAGTACTTC
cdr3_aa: CASSAYQSGEQYF

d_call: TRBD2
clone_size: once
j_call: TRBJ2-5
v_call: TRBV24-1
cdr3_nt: TGTGCCACCAGTATAGCGGGAGAGGGTGGAGAGACCCAGTACTTC
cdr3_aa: CATSIAGEGGETQYF

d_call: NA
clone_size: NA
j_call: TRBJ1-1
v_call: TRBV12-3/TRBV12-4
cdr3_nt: TGTGCCAGCAGTTCGGACAGCTACACTGAAGCTTTCTTT
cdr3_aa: CASSSDSYTEAFF

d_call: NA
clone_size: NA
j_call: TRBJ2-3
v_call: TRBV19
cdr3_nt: TGTGCCAGTAGAGCGGAGTGGGCGGGGCCTTACACAGATACGCAGTATTTT
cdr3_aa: CASRAEWAGPYTDTQYF

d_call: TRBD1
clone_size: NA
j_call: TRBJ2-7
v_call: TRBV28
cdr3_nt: TGTGCCAGCTATACCTTGGGGGGACAGGGGTACGAGCAGTACTTC
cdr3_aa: CASYTLGGQGYEQYF

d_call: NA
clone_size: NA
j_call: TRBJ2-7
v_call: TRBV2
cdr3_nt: TGTGCCAGCAGTGAATTGAATCCCTACTCCTACGAGCAGTACTTC
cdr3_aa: CASSELNPYSYEQYF

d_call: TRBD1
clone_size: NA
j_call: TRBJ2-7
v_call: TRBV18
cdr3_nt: TGTGCCAGCTCACCGAAAATCGGGACAGGTACCTACGAGCAGTACTTC
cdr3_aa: CASSPKIGTGTYEQYF

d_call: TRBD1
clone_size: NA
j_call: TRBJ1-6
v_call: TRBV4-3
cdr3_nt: TGCGCCAGCAGCCAAGATCCGGTGCAGGGGGCACAGTCACCCCTCCACTTT
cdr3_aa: CASSQDPVQGAQSPLHF

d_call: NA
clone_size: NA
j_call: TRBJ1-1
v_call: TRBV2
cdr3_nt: TGTGCCAGCAGGGGGGGGACATCGAACACTGAAGCTTTCTTT
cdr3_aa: CASRGGTSNTEAFF

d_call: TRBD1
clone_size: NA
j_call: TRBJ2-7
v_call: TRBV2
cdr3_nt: TGTGCCAGCAGCTCGCAGGCAGGGGGCGCCTACGAGCAGTACTTC
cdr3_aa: CASSSQAGGAYEQYF

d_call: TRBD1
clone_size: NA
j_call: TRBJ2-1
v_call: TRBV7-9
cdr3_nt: TGTGCCAGCAGCTTAGTAGGAGGGACAGGGGACAATGAGCAGTTCTTC
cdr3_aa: CASSLVGGTGDNEQFF

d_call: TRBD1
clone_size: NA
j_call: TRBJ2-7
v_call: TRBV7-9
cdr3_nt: TGTGCCAGCAGCTCCCTACAAGGACAGGGGAGCTCCTACGAGCAGTACTTC
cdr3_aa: CASSSLQGQGSSYEQYF

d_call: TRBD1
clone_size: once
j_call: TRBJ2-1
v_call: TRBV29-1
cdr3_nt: TGCAGCGTTGCCGGGACAGGGTACCTATCCTCCTACAATGAGCAGTTCTTC
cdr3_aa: CSVAGTGYLSSYNEQFF

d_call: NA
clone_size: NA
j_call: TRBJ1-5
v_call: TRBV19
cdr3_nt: TGTGTACCGGACAGACATAGCAATCAGCCCCAGCATTTT
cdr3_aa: CVPDRHSNQPQHF

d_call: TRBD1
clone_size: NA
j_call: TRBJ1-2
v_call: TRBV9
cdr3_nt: TGTGCCAGCAGCCCTCGGACAGGGAATAACTATGGCTACACCTTC
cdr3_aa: CASSPRTGNNYGYTF

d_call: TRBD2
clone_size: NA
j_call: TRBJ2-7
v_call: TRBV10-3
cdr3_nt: TGTGCCATCAGTTTGGGGAGGGACGTCTCCTACGAGCAGTACTTC
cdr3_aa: CAISLGRDVSYEQYF

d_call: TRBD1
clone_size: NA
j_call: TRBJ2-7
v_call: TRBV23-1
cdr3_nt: TGCGCCAGCAGTCAATACCCACTGGACAGGGAAGTGGGGGAGCAGTACTTC
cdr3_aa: CASSQYPLDREVGEQYF

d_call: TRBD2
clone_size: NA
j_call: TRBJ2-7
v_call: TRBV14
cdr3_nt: TGTGCCAGCAGCCAAGCTTCCGGGGGGGGAACCCAGTACTTC
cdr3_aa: CASSQASGGGTQYF

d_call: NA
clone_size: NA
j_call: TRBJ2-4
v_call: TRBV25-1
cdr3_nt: TGTGCCAGCAGGGGAGACATTCAGTACTTC
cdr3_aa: CASRGDIQYF

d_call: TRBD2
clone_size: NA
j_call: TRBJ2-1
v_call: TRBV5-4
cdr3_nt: TGTGCCAGCAGCCCCACTAGCGGGGGGGCATACAATGAGCAGTTCTTC
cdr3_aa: CASSPTSGGAYNEQFF

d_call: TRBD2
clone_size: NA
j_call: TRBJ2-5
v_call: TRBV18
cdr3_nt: TGTGCCAGCTCACCAACTCAGCGGGGGCAAGAGACCCAGTACTTC
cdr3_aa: CASSPTQRGQETQYF

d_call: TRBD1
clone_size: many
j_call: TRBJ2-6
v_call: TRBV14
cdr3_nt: TGTGCCAGCAGCCAACTCCTACGAGGGACAGATTCCTCTGGGGCCAACGTCCTGACTTTC
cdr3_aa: CASSQLLRGTDSSGANVLTF

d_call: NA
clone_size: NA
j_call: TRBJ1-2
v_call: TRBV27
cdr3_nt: TGTGCCAGCAGTTTTCGGGGACTAGGGGGCTACACCTTC
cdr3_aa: CASSFRGLGGYTF